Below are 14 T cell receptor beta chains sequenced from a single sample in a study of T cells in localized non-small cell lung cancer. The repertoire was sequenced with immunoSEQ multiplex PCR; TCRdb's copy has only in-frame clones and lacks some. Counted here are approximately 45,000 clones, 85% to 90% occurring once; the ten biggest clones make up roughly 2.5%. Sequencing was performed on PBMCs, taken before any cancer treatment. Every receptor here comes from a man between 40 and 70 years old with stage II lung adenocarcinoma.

CDR3 loop: CASSQEVSTDTQYF. The CDR3 DNA reads as TGCGCCAGCAGTCAGGAGGTGTCGACAGATACGCAGTATTTT. This chain links TRBV23-1 with TRBJ2-3, with D perhaps TRBD2 (5 bases). TRBV23-1 is assigned to the ORF class and has an uncertain function. This CDR3 has 14 amino acids. V shed 3 bases and J shed 3 bases, with 10 bases lying between them.

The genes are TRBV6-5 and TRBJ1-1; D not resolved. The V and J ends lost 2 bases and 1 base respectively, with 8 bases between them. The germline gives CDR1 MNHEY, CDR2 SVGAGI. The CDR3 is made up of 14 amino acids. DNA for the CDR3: TGTGCCAGCAGTTACCACGGACCGAACACTGAAGCTTTCTTT. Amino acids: CASSYHGPNTEAFF.

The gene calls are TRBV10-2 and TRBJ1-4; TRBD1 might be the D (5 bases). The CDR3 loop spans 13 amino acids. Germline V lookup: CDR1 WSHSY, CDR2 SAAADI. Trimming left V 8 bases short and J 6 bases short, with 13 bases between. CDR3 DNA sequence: TGCGCCAGCGGGGCACAGCGCGATGAAAAACTGTTTTTT. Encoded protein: CASGAQRDEKLFF.

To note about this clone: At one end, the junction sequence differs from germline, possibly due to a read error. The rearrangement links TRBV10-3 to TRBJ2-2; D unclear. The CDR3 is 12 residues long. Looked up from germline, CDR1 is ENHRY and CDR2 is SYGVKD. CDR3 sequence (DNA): TGTGCCATAAGTGGGCACACCGGGGAGCTGTTTTTT. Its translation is CAISGHTGELFF.

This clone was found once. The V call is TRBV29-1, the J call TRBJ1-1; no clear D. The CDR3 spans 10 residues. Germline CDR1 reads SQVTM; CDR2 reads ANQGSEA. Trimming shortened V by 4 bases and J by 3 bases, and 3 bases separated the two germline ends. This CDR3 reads CSVAYTEAFF. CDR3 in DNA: TGCAGCGTTGCTTACACTGAAGCTTTCTTT.

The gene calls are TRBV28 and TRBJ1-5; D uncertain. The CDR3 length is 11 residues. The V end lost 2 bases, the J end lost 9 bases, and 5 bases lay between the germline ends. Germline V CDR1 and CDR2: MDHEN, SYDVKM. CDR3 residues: CASSLSTPQHF. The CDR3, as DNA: TGTGCCAGCAGTTTAAGTACGCCCCAGCATTTT.

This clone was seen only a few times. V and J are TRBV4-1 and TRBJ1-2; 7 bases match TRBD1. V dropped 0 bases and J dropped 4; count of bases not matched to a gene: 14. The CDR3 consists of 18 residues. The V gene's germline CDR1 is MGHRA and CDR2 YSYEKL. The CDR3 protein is CASSQEEGGSGTAYGYTF. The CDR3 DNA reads TGCGCCAGCAGCCAAGAAGAAGGGGGGAGCGGGACAGCCTATGGCTACACCTTC.

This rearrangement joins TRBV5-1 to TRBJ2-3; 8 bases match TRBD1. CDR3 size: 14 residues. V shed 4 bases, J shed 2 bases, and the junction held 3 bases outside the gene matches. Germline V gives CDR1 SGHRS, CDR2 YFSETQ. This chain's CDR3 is CASSPGQDTDTQYF. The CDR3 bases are TGCGCCAGCAGCCCGGGACAGGACACAGATACGCAGTATTTT. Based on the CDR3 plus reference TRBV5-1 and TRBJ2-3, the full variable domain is KAGVTQTPRYLIKTRGQQVTLSCSPISGHRSVSWYQQTPGQGLQFLFEYFSETQRNKGNFPGRFSGRQFSNSRSEMNVSTLELGDSALYLCASSPGQDTDTQYFGPGTRLTVL.

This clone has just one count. CDR3 sequence (DNA): TGTGCCAGTAGTACGGGGGGCACGTATGAAAAACTGTTTTTT. It yields the protein CASSTGGTYEKLFF. The chain employs TRBV19 and TRBJ1-4; tentative D call: TRBD1 (6 bases). This CDR3 is 14 amino acids long. Trimming shortened V by 4 bases and J by 6 bases, and 12 bases separated the two germline ends. Germline CDR1 LNHDA, CDR2 SQIVND (reference sequence).

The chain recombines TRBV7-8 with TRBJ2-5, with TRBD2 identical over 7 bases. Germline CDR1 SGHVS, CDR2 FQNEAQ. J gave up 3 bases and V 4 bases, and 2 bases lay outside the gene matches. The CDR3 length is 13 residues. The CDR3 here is CASSSGLEETQYF. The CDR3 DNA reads TGTGCCAGCAGCTCCGGACTAGAAGAGACCCAGTACTTC.

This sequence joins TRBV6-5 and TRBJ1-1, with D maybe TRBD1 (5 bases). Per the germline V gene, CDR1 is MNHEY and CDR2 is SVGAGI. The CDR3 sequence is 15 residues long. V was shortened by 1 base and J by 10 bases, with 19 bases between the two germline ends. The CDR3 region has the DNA TGTGCCAGCAGTTACTGGGGCCACCCACCCGCGACAGCTTTCTTT. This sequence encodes CASSYWGHPPATAFF.

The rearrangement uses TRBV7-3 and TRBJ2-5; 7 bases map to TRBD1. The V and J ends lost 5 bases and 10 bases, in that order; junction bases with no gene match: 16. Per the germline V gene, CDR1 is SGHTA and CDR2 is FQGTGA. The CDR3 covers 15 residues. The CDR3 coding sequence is TGTGCCAGCAGCCCGACAGGGCTGTTTGGAGAAAACCAGTACTTC. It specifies CASSPTGLFGENQYF.

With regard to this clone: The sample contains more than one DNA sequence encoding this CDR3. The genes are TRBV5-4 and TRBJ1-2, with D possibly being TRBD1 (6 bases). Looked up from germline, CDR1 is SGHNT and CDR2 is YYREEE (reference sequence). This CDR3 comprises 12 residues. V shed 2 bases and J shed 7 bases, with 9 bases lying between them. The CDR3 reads CASSLQGRGYTF. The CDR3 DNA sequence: TGTGCCAGCAGCTTACAGGGTCGTGGCTACACCTTC.

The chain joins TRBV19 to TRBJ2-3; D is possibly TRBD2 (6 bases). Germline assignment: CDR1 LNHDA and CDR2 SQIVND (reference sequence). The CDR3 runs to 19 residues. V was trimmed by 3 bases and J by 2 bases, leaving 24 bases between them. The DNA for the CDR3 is TGTGCCAGTAGTATTTCTACCCCCTTCAGCGGGCCTCCCACAGATACGCAGTATTTT. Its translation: CASSISTPFSGPPTDTQYF.